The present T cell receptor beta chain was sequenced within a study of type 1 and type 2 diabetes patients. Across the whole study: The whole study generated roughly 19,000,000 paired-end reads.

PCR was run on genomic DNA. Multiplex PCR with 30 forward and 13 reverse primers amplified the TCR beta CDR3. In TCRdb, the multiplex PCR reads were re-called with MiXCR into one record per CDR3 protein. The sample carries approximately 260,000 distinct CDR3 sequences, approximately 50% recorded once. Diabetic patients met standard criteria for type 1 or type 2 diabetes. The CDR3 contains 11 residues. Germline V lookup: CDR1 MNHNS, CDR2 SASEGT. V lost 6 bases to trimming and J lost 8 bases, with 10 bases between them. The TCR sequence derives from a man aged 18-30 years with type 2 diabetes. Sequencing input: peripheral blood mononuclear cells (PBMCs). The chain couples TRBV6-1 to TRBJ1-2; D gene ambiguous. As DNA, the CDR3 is TGTGCCAGCAGGCGGGGTTCAGGCTACACCTTC. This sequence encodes CASRRGSGYTF.